The rows below give T cell receptor beta chains drawn from one sample of a study of CD8 T cells in ankylosing spondylitis. TCRdb processed the 5' RACE reads anew with MiXCR; each CDR3 protein has one entry. The table has tens of thousands of distinct CDR3 sequences, roughly 17% seen once. The sample was blood. The source of these receptors is a male donor with ankylosing spondylitis or in good health (not recorded which). CDR3s include the opening cysteine and the closing phenylalanine or tryptophan. The D gene is left open where the match is weak. Size is stated for part of the rows, as once, few or many counts, or as a class when the clone is expanded.

j_gene: TRBJ1-1; v_gene: TRBV20-1; abundance: many; d_gene: NA; CDR3nt: TGCAGTGCTAGCCCGTTCACTGAAGCTTTCTTT; CDR3aa: CSASPFTEAFF
j_gene: TRBJ2-3; v_gene: TRBV7-2; abundance: few; d_gene: NA; CDR3nt: TGTGCCAGCAGCAGTAGGAATACGCAGTATTTT; CDR3aa: CASSSRNTQYF
j_gene: TRBJ2-5; v_gene: TRBV12-3/TRBV12-4; abundance: many; d_gene: TRBD2; CDR3nt: TGTGCCAGCAGCCCTACCGGCGCTAGCGGGAGCCAGTACTTC; CDR3aa: CASSPTGASGSQYF
j_gene: TRBJ2-3; v_gene: TRBV5-5; abundance: many; d_gene: NA; CDR3nt: TGTGCCAGCAGCTTGTGGGCAGATACGCAGTATTTT; CDR3aa: CASSLWADTQYF
j_gene: TRBJ2-3; v_gene: TRBV29-1; abundance: many; d_gene: TRBD1; CDR3nt: TGCAGCGTGGACAGGGGGCAGAGAGATACGCAGTATTTT; CDR3aa: CSVDRGQRDTQYF
j_gene: TRBJ2-1; v_gene: TRBV5-1; abundance: NA; d_gene: TRBD2; CDR3nt: TGCGCCAGCAGCTTGACTAGCGGCACCGAGAATGAGCAGTTCTTC; CDR3aa: CASSLTSGTENEQFF
j_gene: TRBJ2-3; v_gene: TRBV12-3/TRBV12-4; abundance: once; d_gene: NA; CDR3nt: TGTGCCAGCAGTACACAAGCGGGACAGCCGAGCACAGATACGCAGTATTTT; CDR3aa: CASSTQAGQPSTDTQYF
j_gene: TRBJ2-1; v_gene: TRBV6-2/TRBV6-3; abundance: many; d_gene: TRBD2; CDR3nt: TGTGCCAGCACCCAAAGGGGCGGGACTACCTACAATGAGCAGTTCTTC; CDR3aa: CASTQRGGTTYNEQFF
j_gene: TRBJ1-5; v_gene: TRBV12-3/TRBV12-4; abundance: many; d_gene: NA; CDR3nt: TGTGCCAGCAGCACTACAGGGAGGAATCAGCCCCAGCATTTT; CDR3aa: CASSTTGRNQPQHF
j_gene: TRBJ1-4; v_gene: TRBV6-5; abundance: NA; d_gene: NA; CDR3nt: TGTGCCAGCAGTGTCTACAGGGTCCCTAGAGAAAAACTGTTTTTT; CDR3aa: CASSVYRVPREKLFF
j_gene: TRBJ2-5; v_gene: TRBV7-2; abundance: few; d_gene: TRBD1; CDR3nt: TGTGCCAGCAGCTGGACAGGGCGAGAGACCCAGTACTTC; CDR3aa: CASSWTGRETQYF
j_gene: TRBJ1-1; v_gene: TRBV28; abundance: NA; d_gene: NA; CDR3nt: TGTGCCAGCAGAGGGGCATTTCCAAACACTGAAGCTTTCTTT; CDR3aa: CASRGAFPNTEAFF
j_gene: TRBJ2-1; v_gene: TRBV7-9; abundance: many; d_gene: TRBD2; CDR3nt: TGTGCCAGCAGCTTGGGGACTAGCGGGAGGAGCTCCTACAATGAGCAGTTCTTC; CDR3aa: CASSLGTSGRSSYNEQFF
j_gene: TRBJ2-7; v_gene: TRBV28; abundance: NA; d_gene: NA; CDR3nt: TGTGCCAGCAGGGGGTCTATCTCCTACGAGCAGTACTTC; CDR3aa: CASRGSISYEQYF
j_gene: TRBJ2-1; v_gene: TRBV12-3/TRBV12-4; abundance: few; d_gene: TRBD2; CDR3nt: TGTGCCAGCAGTTTTACTACTAGCGGAGGACAGTTCTTC; CDR3aa: CASSFTTSGGQFF
j_gene: TRBJ2-1; v_gene: TRBV5-1; abundance: few; d_gene: TRBD2; CDR3nt: TGCGCCAGCAGCTTAGCGGGAGGGTCGGGGAATGAGCAGTTCTTC; CDR3aa: CASSLAGGSGNEQFF
j_gene: TRBJ2-7; v_gene: TRBV29-1; abundance: NA; d_gene: NA; CDR3nt: TGCAGCGGGATAGAAATTGGGCAGGCAAGCGAGCAGTACTTC; CDR3aa: CSGIEIGQASEQYF
j_gene: TRBJ2-5; v_gene: TRBV2; abundance: few; d_gene: NA; CDR3nt: TGTGCCAGCAGTGGGGACCAAAGGGGCATGGAGACCCAGTACTTC; CDR3aa: CASSGDQRGMETQYF
j_gene: TRBJ2-3; v_gene: TRBV28; abundance: few; d_gene: NA; CDR3nt: TGTGCCAGCAGTTTCGGCGGGGTCAGCACAGATACGCAGTATTTT; CDR3aa: CASSFGGVSTDTQYF
j_gene: TRBJ2-2; v_gene: TRBV30; abundance: few; d_gene: TRBD1; CDR3nt: TGTGCCTGGAGGACCCGGGACAGGGGCTATATCGGCACCGGGGAGCTGTTTTTT; CDR3aa: CAWRTRDRGYIGTGELFF
j_gene: TRBJ2-5; v_gene: TRBV2; abundance: NA; d_gene: NA; CDR3nt: TGTGCCAGCAGTGATAACTTCCAAGAGACCCAGTACTTC; CDR3aa: CASSDNFQETQYF
j_gene: TRBJ2-3; v_gene: TRBV12-3/TRBV12-4; abundance: NA; d_gene: NA; CDR3nt: TGTGCCAGCAGTTTTGGGATTGGGGGAGATACGCAGTATTTT; CDR3aa: CASSFGIGGDTQYF
j_gene: TRBJ2-4; v_gene: TRBV6-5; abundance: NA; d_gene: NA; CDR3nt: TGTGCCAGCAGTTACACCTTTGGGATAGACAGAGCCAAAAACATTCAGTACTTC; CDR3aa: CASSYTFGIDRAKNIQYF